The 19 T cell receptor beta chains below come from one sample, sequenced in a study of T cells after somatic rescue of genetic block. Profiling relied on immunoSEQ multiplex PCR, and the TCRdb table lists in-frame clones only, not all of them. The table includes tens of thousands of clones, around 90% detected once. Sequences were obtained from peripheral blood mononuclear cells (PBMCs). These TCRs come from a man between 40 and 49 years old.

V is TRBV6-1 and J is TRBJ2-3; D ambiguous. V shed 3 bases and J shed 0 bases, with 10 bases lying between them. This CDR3 region has 15 residues. The germline V gene encodes CDR1 MNHNS and CDR2 SASEGT. The CDR3 region is CASSDWTGSTDTQYF. CDR3 DNA: TGTGCCAGCAGTGACTGGACGGGCAGCACAGATACGCAGTATTTT.

J is TRBJ2-3 and V is TRBV6-1, with D unresolved. The length of the CDR3 is 13 residues. Looked up from germline, CDR1 is MNHNS and CDR2 is SASEGT. Trimming pared 2 bases from V and 1 base from J, leaving 4 bases between. CDR3 sequence reads: CASSEQGTDTQYF. CDR3 nucleotide sequence: TGTGCCAGCAGTGAACAGGGCACAGATACGCAGTATTTT.

This clone occurred once. The chain recombines TRBV2 with TRBJ2-5; 13 nucleotides agree with TRBD2. This CDR3 is 15 amino acids long. V trimming: 4 bases; J trimming: 2 bases; junction bases outside the gene matches: 1. The germline gives CDR1 SNHLY, CDR2 FYNNEI. CDR3 nucleotide sequence: TGTGCCAGCAGTGGGACTAGCGGGGGACAAGAGACCCAGTACTTC. This encodes CASSGTSGGQETQYF.

DNA for the CDR3: TGTGCCAGCAGCTCTACTAGCGGGAGGGAAGCTAGCACAGATACGCAGTATTTT. This translates into CASSSTSGREASTDTQYF. This chain joins TRBV13 and TRBJ2-3, with 13 bases matching TRBD2. The CDR3 is 18 amino acids. Germline assignment: CDR1 PRHDT and CDR2 FYEKMQ (reference sequence). V gave up 4 bases and J gave up 0 bases; unmatched junction bases: 7.

The chain joins TRBV5-1 to TRBJ2-2; tentatively, D is TRBD2 (6 bases). Trimming took 0 bases from V and 10 from J, leaving 13 bases between them. This CDR3 contains 14 residues. Germline V gives CDR1 SGHRS, CDR2 YFSETQ. The CDR3 bases are TGCGCCAGCAGCTTGGCCGGGCGGGACTCGGAGCTGTTTTTT. This gives the protein CASSLAGRDSELFF.

The chain is built from TRBV5-4 and TRBJ2-3, with D perhaps being TRBD1 or TRBD2 (5 bases each). Germline V gives CDR1 SGHNT, CDR2 YYREEE (reference sequence). This CDR3 is 16 amino acids long. Trimming cost V 1 base and J 1 base, with 13 bases left between them. CDR3 sequence (DNA): TGTGCCAGCAGCTTGCCAGGGTCGCGGGGCACAGATACGCAGTATTTT. Amino acids: CASSLPGSRGTDTQYF.

The chain recombines TRBV9 with TRBJ2-7, with D possibly matching TRBD2 (5 bases). Trimming pared 3 bases from V and 4 bases from J, leaving 14 bases between. Germline V gene lookup returns CDR1 SGDLS and CDR2 YYNGEE. This CDR3 is 14 amino acids long. In DNA, the CDR3 is TGTGCCAGCAGCGCGGCGGGTCCTGGTTACGAGCAGTACTTC. Its protein is CASSAAGPGYEQYF.

The table lists this clone with a few counts. V and J are TRBV12-2 and TRBJ1-2. TRBV12-2 represents a pseudogene. The CDR3 loop spans 15 amino acids. The chain's CDR3 is CASRLAGWSGYGYTF. In DNA form, the CDR3 reads TGTGCAAGTCGCTTAGCGGGTTGGTCCGGCTATGGCTACACCTTC.

CDR3 loop: CASSRGLAELNTGELFF. CDR3 bases: TGTGCCAGCAGCCGTGGACTAGCGGAACTAAACACCGGGGAGCTGTTTTTT. The chain carries TRBV7-6 and TRBJ2-2; 10 nucleotides match TRBD2. The germline V gene encodes CDR1 SGHVS and CDR2 FNYEAQ. This CDR3 is 17 amino acids long. The trim removed 5 bases at V and 2 bases at J, leaving 8 bases unmatched.

The chain has TRBV5-1 and TRBJ2-1; D possibly matches TRBD1 or TRBD2 (5 bases each). CDR1 and CDR2 (germline): SGHRS, YFSETQ. Trimming pared 5 bases from V and 10 bases from J, leaving 13 bases between. This CDR3 comprises 12 residues. The CDR3 protein is CASRKGGDEQFF. The CDR3 DNA reads as TGCGCCAGCAGAAAGGGTGGGGACGAGCAGTTCTTC.

Here the CDR3 reads CASRSNTNQPQHF. The CDR3 DNA sequence: TGTGCCAGCAGGTCGAACACCAATCAGCCCCAGCATTTT. The V gene is TRBV6-1, the J gene TRBJ1-5; D unclear. The germline V gene encodes CDR1 MNHNS and CDR2 SASEGT. CDR3 size: 13 residues. Trimming removed 6 bases at V and 3 bases at J, with 9 bases between.

CDR3 region: CASSQGFSSYEQYF. DNA for the CDR3: TGTGCCAGCAGCCAAGGTTTCAGTTCCTACGAGCAGTACTTC. This chain uses TRBV14 with TRBJ2-7; D remains unclear. V shed 1 base and J shed 1 base, with 8 bases lying between them. Per the germline V gene, CDR1 is SGHDN and CDR2 is FVKESK. The CDR3 is 14 amino acids.

V usage is TRBV27 and J usage is TRBJ2-7; 15 bases line up with TRBD2. Trimming took 7 bases from V and 0 from J; bases not matched to a gene: 7. The germline V gene has CDR1 MNHEY and CDR2 SMNVEV (reference sequence). This CDR3 has 17 amino acids. CDR3 nucleotide sequence: TGTGCCAGCACCGGGACTAGCGGGGGGCGAAGCTCCTACGAGCAGTACTTC. Translated: CASTGTSGGRSSYEQYF.

The J gene is TRBJ1-2, the V gene TRBV5-6, with 9 positions matching TRBD1. The CDR3 has 15 residues. Germline CDR1 and CDR2: SGHDT and YYEEEE. Trimming removed 2 bases from V and 4 bases from J; junction bases left unmatched: 6. The CDR3 loop reads CASSLQGAGVYGYTF. The DNA of the CDR3 is TGTGCCAGCAGCTTACAGGGGGCGGGTGTCTATGGCTACACCTTC.

This chain links TRBV5-4 with TRBJ1-4; 8 bases line up with TRBD1. V was pared by 2 bases and J by 7 bases, with 4 bases of the junction left unmatched. Germline V gene sequence: CDR1 SGHNT, CDR2 YYREEE (reference sequence). CDR3 length equals 14 residues. CDR3 sequence: CASSFDRGREKLFF. In nucleotides, the CDR3 is TGTGCCAGCAGCTTTGACAGGGGACGTGAAAAACTGTTTTTT.

This clone has just one count. J is TRBJ1-5 and V is TRBV19; TRBD1 agrees at 9 bases. The CDR3 contains 15 residues. Per germline, CDR1 LNHDA and CDR2 SQIVND (reference sequence). V lost 5 bases and J lost 2; bases outside the gene matches: 4. DNA for the CDR3: TGTGCCAGTAGTTACCGGGACAGGGGCAATCAGCCCCAGCATTTT. Its protein product is CASSYRDRGNQPQHF.

The CDR3 nucleotides are TGTGCCAGCAGTCCTCGAGGGGTCACAGATACGCAGTATTTT. Its translation: CASSPRGVTDTQYF. The chain is built from TRBV28 and TRBJ2-3, with D perhaps TRBD1 or TRBD2 (5 bases each). V lost 5 bases, J lost 2 bases, and 11 bases lay in between. Germline V gives CDR1 MDHEN, CDR2 SYDVKM. The length of the CDR3 is 14 residues.

V usage is TRBV4-1 and J usage is TRBJ2-7; 8 nucleotides match TRBD1. This CDR3 region has 14 residues. Germline V gene sequence: CDR1 MGHRA, CDR2 YSYEKL. V gave up 0 bases and J gave up 4 bases; unmatched junction bases: 2. CDR3 in amino acids: CASSQDRGLYEQYF. CDR3 nucleotide sequence: TGCGCCAGCAGCCAAGACAGGGGGCTATACGAGCAGTACTTC.

The chain combines TRBV4-2 with TRBJ1-1; the D is unclear. This CDR3 has 15 residues. The V gene's germline CDR1 is LGHNA and CDR2 YNFKEQ. V was pared by 2 bases and J by 4 bases, with 14 bases between. The CDR3, as DNA: TGTGCCAGCAGCCAAACAGACCTGGAACCCACTGAAGCTTTCTTT. As protein: CASSQTDLEPTEAFF.